Below, 14 T cell receptor beta chains from the same sample are listed, as sequenced in a study of T-cell reconstitution after alpha-beta-depleted transplantation in children. It was with unique molecular identifiers that the TCRbeta library was prepared. TCRdb ran MiXCR on the PCR reads and lists one entry per CDR3 protein. The data show about 610,000 distinct CDR3 sequences, roughly 10% seen once. Sequenced here: PBMCs from the stem cell graft donor, sampled from the stem cell graft. These receptors originate from a human donor who donated a stem cell graft to a child with acute myeloid leukemia.

This clonotype was counted at least ten times. V and J are TRBV7-3 and TRBJ2-2; 7 nucleotides align to TRBD2. With V trimmed by 1 base and J by 5 bases, 1 base remained unmatched. CDR1 is SGHTA, CDR2 FQGTGA, per germline. CDR3 size: 14 residues. The CDR3 loop is CASSLISGTGELFF. The CDR3 DNA reads TGTGCCAGCAGCTTAATTAGCGGGACCGGGGAGCTGTTTTTT.

This clonotype was observed many times. V gene TRBV30 combines with J gene TRBJ2-4; D may be TRBD1 (6 bases). Trimming stripped 1 base from V and 0 bases from J, with 13 bases between. The CDR3 has 16 residues. Germline V CDR1 and CDR2: GTSNPN, SVGIG (reference sequence). CDR3 residues: CAWSAQGLIAKNIQYF. The CDR3 bases are TGTGCCTGGAGTGCACAGGGTCTCATAGCCAAAAACATTCAGTACTTC.

There are a few counts of this clonotype. The chain is built from TRBV4-3 and TRBJ2-7; 7 nucleotides agree with TRBD1. Germline V gene data show CDR1 as LGHNA and CDR2 as YSLEER. With 1 base clipped from V and 2 bases from J, the junction kept 5 bases outside the gene matches. The CDR3 sequence is 15 residues long. The CDR3 sequence is CASSQGVQGTYEQYF. The CDR3 nucleotides read TGCGCCAGCAGCCAAGGGGTACAGGGGACCTACGAGCAGTACTTC.

The sample holds a few counts of this clonotype. The CDR3: CASSYSQVYGYTF. CDR3 sequence (DNA): TGTGCCAGCAGCTATTCACAGGTCTATGGCTACACCTTC. The chain employs TRBV7-2 and TRBJ1-2; TRBD1 might be the D (5 bases). In germline, CDR1 is SGHTA, CDR2 FQGNSA. V lost 4 bases to trimming and J lost 4 bases, with 10 bases between them. This CDR3 has 13 amino acids.

This clonotype has ten or more counts. J is TRBJ2-6 and V is TRBV4-3; 10 bases agree with TRBD1. Trimming took 1 base from V and 1 from J; bases not matched to a gene: 1. The CDR3 sequence is 17 residues long. Germline V gives CDR1 LGHNA, CDR2 YSLEER. DNA for the CDR3: TGCGCCAGCAGCCAAGGGACAGGGGGGTCTGGGGCCAACGTCCTGACTTTC. Its protein is CASSQGTGGSGANVLTF.

V gene TRBV20-1 combines with J gene TRBJ2-1; 8 nucleotides match TRBD1. The germline gives CDR1 DFQATT, CDR2 SNEGSKA (reference sequence). This CDR3 spans 13 amino acids. With 6 bases clipped from V and 7 bases from J, the junction kept 8 bases outside the gene matches. As DNA, the CDR3 is TGCAGTGCCCTATTGCACAGGGGGAATGAGCAGTTCTTC. Translating it yields CSALLHRGNEQFF.

This clonotype was observed a handful of times. The rearrangement uses TRBV20-1 and TRBJ1-5; D might be TRBD1 (5 bases). Deletions cut 3 bases from V and 6 bases from J, with 9 bases between. Germline CDR1 DFQATT, CDR2 SNEGSKA (reference sequence). The CDR3 has 12 amino acids. DNA of the CDR3: TGCAGTGCTAGTGACCAGGGTCAGCCCCAGCATTTT. Protein sequence: CSASDQGQPQHF.

Notes on this clonotype: Its ends do not fully match the called genes, so a read error is possible. This chain connects TRBV27 to TRBJ1-1, with a possible D match to TRBD1 (5 bases). Germline V gene sequence: CDR1 MNHEY, CDR2 SMNVEV (reference sequence). The CDR3 is 13 residues long. The DNA for the CDR3 is TGTACCAGCAAGGGAGGGGCGGGCACTGAAGCTTTCTTT. Amino acid sequence: CTSKGGAGTEAFF.

V gene TRBV6-2 or TRBV6-3 combines with J gene TRBJ1-1, with 8 bases fitting TRBD1. This CDR3 has 16 amino acids. J lost 7 bases, V lost 1 base, and 11 bases had no gene match. CDR1 is MNHEY, CDR2 SVGEGT, per germline. In DNA, the CDR3 is TGTGCCAGCAGTTACTTCGACCTGGACAGGGTTGATGAAGCTTTCTTT. The encoded protein is CASSYFDLDRVDEAFF.

In the case of this clonotype: This may be a read error: a much more frequent sequence differs by one nucleotide. The chain couples TRBV29-1 to TRBJ2-1; possible D gene TRBD1, 6 bases. V lost 7 bases and J 2 bases, leaving 12 bases between the germline ends. CDR1 and CDR2 (germline): SQVTM, ANQGSEA. This CDR3 is built from 13 residues. CDR3: CSGSGETYNEQFF. The CDR3 DNA sequence: TGCAGCGGTTCAGGGGAGACCTACAATGAGCAGTTCTTC.

This clonotype was counted many times. This chain uses TRBV27 with TRBJ2-1; D ambiguous. Germline assignment: CDR1 MNHEY and CDR2 SMNVEV (reference sequence). CDR3 size: 17 residues. Deletions cut 5 bases from V and 4 bases from J, with 21 bases between. The CDR3 sequence is CASSPRGDLLSYNEQFF. For the CDR3, the DNA is TGTGCCAGCAGTCCTCGCGGAGACCTTTTATCGTACAATGAGCAGTTCTTC.

The V and J genes are TRBV4-3 and TRBJ2-7; D remains ambiguous. The CDR3 has 15 residues. Germline CDR1 reads LGHNA; CDR2 reads YSLEER. Trimming shortened V by 0 bases and J by 2 bases, and 11 bases separated the two germline ends. The CDR3 loop is CASSQDLGTTYEQYF. CDR3 DNA sequence: TGCGCCAGCAGCCAAGATCTAGGCACAACCTACGAGCAGTACTTC.

V gene TRBV6-1 combines with J gene TRBJ2-5, with TRBD2 identical over 11 bases. This CDR3 comprises 15 residues. Losses at the gene ends were 6 bases for V and 9 bases for J; bases not matched to a gene: 12. The germline gives CDR1 MNHNS, CDR2 SASEGT. The CDR3 here is CASRKLGLAAEAQYF. The CDR3 nucleotides read TGTGCCAGCAGAAAACTGGGACTAGCGGCGGAGGCCCAGTACTTC.

This clonotype was found a few times. This CDR3 is CASSYDHLVRNTEAFF. The CDR3 region has the DNA TGTGCCAGCAGTTACGACCATCTGGTAAGGAACACTGAAGCTTTCTTT. This chain joins TRBV6-5 and TRBJ1-1; D is unresolved. The CDR3 contains 16 residues. The V end lost 2 bases, the J end lost 1 base, and 14 bases lay between the germline ends. The germline gives CDR1 MNHEY, CDR2 SVGAGI.